This T cell receptor (beta chain) was recovered during a study of CD8 T cells in ankylosing spondylitis. Study findings and constraints: The authors found the disease-linked clones to be CD8+ and relatively rare in peripheral blood. Both synovial fluid and blood in reactive arthritis had previously been reported to carry some motif variants. A TCR beta motif made of fewer than ten highly homologous variants seemed typical of ankylosing spondylitis blood.

This CDR3 has 12 amino acids. Trimming stripped 6 bases from V and 14 bases from J, with 14 bases between. Construction of TCR beta libraries was performed using quantitative 5'-RACE with molecular barcodes. TCRdb analysed the 5' RACE reads with MiXCR anew, one entry per CDR3 protein. The sample lists around 770,000 distinct CDR3 sequences; approximately 12% were seen once. About this clonotype itself: What it binds is unknown.

This chain joins TRBV12-3 or TRBV12-4 and TRBJ1-6; D is unclear. Sequences were obtained from blood, either unsorted or a sorted T cell fraction (not recorded which). The clonotype was recovered from a male donor with ankylosing spondylitis. CDR3 sequence: CASSRLGSSLHF. The CDR3 nucleotides read TGTGCCAGCAGCCGCCTGGGGTCGTCCCTCCACTTT.